The TCR beta chain described here comes from a study of blood T cell repertoires in COVID-19. Original analysis: Quantification of nucleated cells was approximated via reference gene primer amplification. The protocol was immunoSEQ multiplex PCR, while the TCRdb copy is restricted to in-frame clones and leaves out a portion. The V and J calls and the clone size are those of that table, but D and trimming were determined from the DNA. The sample consists of 120,000 or so clones, over 65% of them appearing once. Germline V gives CDR1 SGHDN, CDR2 FVKESK. Trimming removed 2 bases from V and 4 bases from J, with 11 bases in between. The CDR3 is made up of 14 amino acids.

The sequencing input was peripheral blood. This chain links TRBV14 with TRBJ2-5; D possibly corresponds to TRBD1 (5 bases). This TCR derives from a man between 65 and 85 years old with acute or convalescent COVID-19. In DNA form, the CDR3 reads TGTGCCAGCAGCCAATTAGGGGCGCGAGAGACCCAGTACTTC. This codes for CASSQLGARETQYF.